The rows below give T cell receptor beta chains drawn from one sample of a study of early T cells in non-severe SARS-CoV-2 infection. TCRdb itself ran the 5' RACE reads through MiXCR, one entry per CDR3 protein. The table includes 100,000 to 150,000 distinct CDR3 sequences, approximately 15% detected once. The sequenced sample consisted of whole blood. The receptors derive from an adult who was a healthcare worker with PCR-confirmed SARS-CoV-2 infection or an uninfected control (not recorded which). The CDR3 runs from the conserved cysteine through the conserved F or W. A D gene is named only where the DNA matches it firmly. The listing skips clone size in some rows; elsewhere it reads once, few, many or a size class.

D gene	clone size	V gene	J gene	CDR3 protein	CDR3 DNA
NA	NA	TRBV20-1	TRBJ2-5	CSASGQETQYF	TGCAGTGCTAGTGGGCAAGAGACCCAGTACTTC
NA	few	TRBV6-1	TRBJ2-3	CATLRDAGTDTQYF	TGTGCCACCCTCCGGGACGCAGGGACAGATACGCAGTATTTT
NA	NA	TRBV7-9	TRBJ1-1	CASSSSPRGARAEAFF	TGTGCCAGCAGCTCATCCCCTCGTGGAGCCAGGGCTGAAGCTTTCTTT
TRBD2	once	TRBV18	TRBJ2-7	CASSPAGGVYEQYF	TGTGCCAGCTCACCGGCGGGGGGCGTATACGAGCAGTACTTC
TRBD1	NA	TRBV4-1	TRBJ1-4	CASSQADRGAEKLFF	TGCGCCAGCAGCCAAGCCGACAGGGGTGCGGAAAAACTGTTTTTT
TRBD2	many	TRBV7-8	TRBJ2-3	CASSLVSTSGLYF	TGTGCCAGCAGCTTAGTTTCGACTAGCGGGCTGTATTTT
TRBD2	few	TRBV7-8	TRBJ2-1	CASSIRRTSNEQFF	TGTGCCAGCAGCATACGGCGGACTAGCAATGAGCAGTTCTTC
NA	many	TRBV9	TRBJ1-3	CASSKDRRDTIYF	TGTGCCAGCAGCAAAGACAGGCGAGACACCATATATTTT
NA	few	TRBV3-1	TRBJ2-1	CASSHAASGEQFF	TGTGCCAGCAGCCATGCAGCCAGTGGTGAGCAGTTCTTC
NA	few	TRBV15	TRBJ1-6	CATSLETAYNSPLHF	TGTGCCACCAGTTTGGAGACAGCTTATAATTCACCCCTCCACTTT
NA	NA	TRBV5-1	TRBJ2-1	CASSFMRERNNEQFF	TGCGCCAGCAGCTTTATGAGGGAAAGGAACAATGAGCAGTTCTTC
NA	NA	TRBV10-3	TRBJ2-3	CAISGGLQGYTDTQYF	TGTGCCATCAGTGGGGGACTCCAGGGTTACACAGATACGCAGTATTTT
NA	NA	TRBV27	TRBJ2-2	CASSGALMNTGELFF	TGTGCCAGCTCTGGGGCGCTCATGAACACCGGGGAGCTGTTTTTT
NA	few	TRBV9	TRBJ2-3	CASSVDAGTIDTQYF	TGTGCCAGCAGCGTAGATGCGGGAACTATAGATACGCAGTATTTT
TRBD1	many	TRBV3-1	TRBJ2-7	CASSPGQGASYEQYF	TGTGCCAGCAGCCCAGGACAGGGAGCTTCCTACGAGCAGTACTTC
TRBD1	few	TRBV7-9	TRBJ2-7	CASSLTGVREQYF	TGTGCCAGCAGCTTAACAGGGGTACGCGAGCAGTACTTC
NA	NA	TRBV13	TRBJ2-7	CASSVGGQSYEQYF	TGTGCCAGCAGCGTCGGGGGCCAATCCTACGAGCAGTACTTC